This TCR beta chain was observed in a study of spatial heterogeneity in lung cancer. One entry per CDR3 protein, called by TCRdb with MiXCR from the 5' RACE reads. The sample includes about 42,000 distinct CDR3 sequences, approximately 7% of them seen just once. This clonotype was seen many times. Time point described: sample taken at primary tumor resection. Trimming took off 0 bases at V and 9 bases at J, with 11 bases between the two ends. CDR3 length equals 13 residues. This material consisted of PBMCs, taken at surgery. The sequence came from a female donor with early-stage non-small cell lung cancer. V usage is TRBV12-3 or TRBV12-4 and J usage is TRBJ1-1; D ambiguous. The CDR3 spells CASSLAGGLQAFF. CDR3 sequence (DNA): TGTGCCAGCAGTTTAGCTGGAGGGTTACAAGCTTTCTTT.